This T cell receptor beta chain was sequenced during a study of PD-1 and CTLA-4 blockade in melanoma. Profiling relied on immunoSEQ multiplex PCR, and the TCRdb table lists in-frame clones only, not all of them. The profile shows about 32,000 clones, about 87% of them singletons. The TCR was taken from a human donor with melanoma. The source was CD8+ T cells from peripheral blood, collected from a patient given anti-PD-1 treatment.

The CDR3: CASSQGTGNTIYF. The DNA for the CDR3 is TGCGCCAGCAGCCAAGGGACTGGAAACACCATATATTTT. V gene TRBV4-3 combines with J gene TRBJ1-3; no firm D call. Between the trimmed V and J ends, which lost 1 base and 2 bases, there was a span of 3 bases. CDR3 length: 13 amino acids. CDR1 is LGHNA and CDR2 is YSLEER in the germline V gene.